The 24 T cell receptor beta chains given below trace back to one sample, sequenced in a study of human T cells and chemical hapten exposure. Time point described: pre-sensitization, week 0. Treatment noted: therapeutic diphenylcyclopropenone sensitization with weekly scalp DPC. TCRdb redid the calling of the RACE reads with MiXCR, one entry per CDR3 protein. Of around 350,000 distinct CDR3 sequences listed, around 5.5% are singletons. This specimen consisted of whole blood, obtained in connection with sensitization to the hapten diphenylcyclopropenone (DPC). These receptors all stem from a young woman with alopecia areata. Some clones in this sample may be carry-over from other donors' samples.

In this sample, this clonotype turned up many times. The gene calls are TRBV7-2 and TRBJ2-1; TRBD2 matches 15 bases. Germline V gene sequence: CDR1 SGHTA, CDR2 FQGNSA. The CDR3 runs to 20 residues. The junction had 11 bases not matched to a gene; V was cut back by 4 bases and J by 1 base. The CDR3 region has the DNA TGTGCCAGCAGCTCTCCGGGACTAGCGGGGGGCCCTAAATCCTACAATGAGCAGTTCTTC. Translation gives CASSSPGLAGGPKSYNEQFF.

This clonotype was observed many times. This chain connects TRBV4-3 to TRBJ2-7; no clear D gene. Per the germline V gene, CDR1 is LGHNA and CDR2 is YSLEER. This CDR3 has 14 amino acids. V lost 0 bases to trimming and J lost 4 bases, with 10 bases between them. The CDR3 DNA sequence: TGCGCCAGCAGCCAAGAGGTTGTGAGGTACGAGCAGTACTTC. Amino acid sequence: CASSQEVVRYEQYF.

In this sample, this clonotype turned up many times. The chain employs TRBV20-1 and TRBJ2-1; D might be TRBD1 (5 bases). Trimming took 5 bases from V and 3 from J, leaving 20 bases between them. The CDR3 loop spans 16 amino acids. Germline V gene data show CDR1 as DFQATT and CDR2 as SNEGSKA (reference sequence). The CDR3 is CSAFTDSLSLYNEQFF. CDR3 DNA: TGCAGTGCTTTCACAGACAGTTTAAGTCTCTACAATGAGCAGTTCTTC.

The chain uses TRBV27 and TRBJ1-2; tentatively, D is TRBD1 (6 bases). This CDR3 contains 16 residues. In germline, CDR1 is MNHEY, CDR2 SMNVEV (reference sequence). The V and J ends lost 1 base and 0 bases respectively, with 12 bases between them. The CDR3 here is CASSLFWGAANYGYTF. CDR3 nucleotides: TGTGCCAGCAGTTTATTCTGGGGGGCAGCTAACTATGGCTACACCTTC.

This clonotype was observed many times. The rearrangement joins TRBV7-9 to TRBJ2-7, with D possibly TRBD2 on 5 matching bases. CDR3 length: 13 residues. Germline CDR1 SEHNR, CDR2 FQNEAQ (reference sequence). V lost 4 bases and J lost 2, with 9 bases in between. CDR3: CASSWRTPYEQYF. CDR3 sequence (DNA): TGTGCCAGCAGCTGGAGGACGCCCTACGAGCAGTACTTC.

CDR3 loop: CASSQERTGGLTGELFF. The CDR3 DNA is TGCGCCAGCAGCCAAGAGAGGACAGGGGGCCTCACCGGGGAGCTGTTTTTT. The V and J genes are TRBV4-3 and TRBJ2-2, with 11 bases lining up with TRBD1. This CDR3 is 17 amino acids long. The germline CDR1 and CDR2 sequences are LGHNA and YSLEER. V lost 0 bases, J lost 4 bases, and 4 bases stayed unmatched.

This clonotype was detected many times. V gene TRBV6-2 or TRBV6-3 combines with J gene TRBJ2-3, with D uncertain. The germline V gene encodes CDR1 MNHEY and CDR2 SVGEGT. The length of the CDR3 is 14 residues. V was cut by 5 bases and J by 3 bases, with 12 bases left in between. This chain's CDR3 is CASSHLEETDTQYF. The CDR3 region has the DNA TGTGCCAGCAGTCACCTCGAGGAAACAGATACGCAGTATTTT.

This clonotype was observed many times. The chain joins TRBV2 to TRBJ1-4; D is possibly TRBD1 (5 bases). CDR3 size: 14 residues. Germline V gene lookup returns CDR1 SNHLY and CDR2 FYNNEI. V was shortened by 7 bases and J by 8 bases, with 17 bases between the two germline ends. In DNA form, the CDR3 reads TGTGCCAGCACGACGGGGACTCCGAAAGAAAAACTGTTTTTT. Its translation is CASTTGTPKEKLFF. Full variable domain (missing parts from reference TRBV2 and TRBJ1-4): EPEVTQTPSHQVTQMGQEVILRCVPISNHLYFYWYRQILGQKVEFLVSFYNNEISEKSEIFDDQFSVERPDGSNFTLKIRSTKLEDSAMYFCASTTGTPKEKLFFGSGTQLSVL.

This clonotype was counted between two and nine times. V gene TRBV20-1 combines with J gene TRBJ1-5; D not resolved. The CDR3 contains 12 residues. Trimming pared 3 bases from V and 8 bases from J, leaving 11 bases between. Germline CDR1 and CDR2: DFQATT and SNEGSKA (reference sequence). In DNA form, the CDR3 reads TGCAGTGCTAGTGGAGAGGGAAAGCCCCAGCATTTT. It translates to CSASGEGKPQHF.

This clonotype was seen many times. The rearrangement links TRBV7-9 to TRBJ2-1; D tentatively fits TRBD1 or TRBD2 (6 bases each). The V end lost 0 bases, the J end lost 5 bases, and 11 bases lay between the germline ends. The CDR3 is 15 amino acids. In germline, CDR1 is SEHNR, CDR2 FQNEAQ (reference sequence). The CDR3 DNA reads as TGTGCCAGCAGCTTAGCAGGGGGGACCAACAATGAGCAGTTCTTC. Encoded protein: CASSLAGGTNNEQFF.

The chain combines TRBV9 with TRBJ1-1; D not resolved. Germline CDR1 and CDR2: SGDLS and YYNGEE. CDR3 length: 14 amino acids. The V and J ends lost 3 bases and 4 bases respectively, with 13 bases between them. DNA of the CDR3: TGTGCCAGCAGCGACCAGAGTCGCTCCACTGAAGCTTTCTTT. Protein sequence: CASSDQSRSTEAFF.

CDR3 region: CASKVSGFAGYTF. As DNA, the CDR3 is TGTGCCAGCAAGGTATCAGGGTTTGCTGGCTACACCTTC. The chain combines TRBV2 with TRBJ1-2; D is possibly TRBD1 (5 bases). Trimming left V 7 bases short and J 7 bases short, with 16 bases between. This CDR3 comprises 13 residues. Per germline, CDR1 SNHLY and CDR2 FYNNEI.

The chain employs TRBV7-9 and TRBJ2-3, with D tentatively TRBD1 (5 bases). The germline V gene encodes CDR1 SEHNR and CDR2 FQNEAQ (reference sequence). The length of the CDR3 is 16 residues. Trimming shortened V by 3 bases and J by 0 bases, and 13 bases separated the two germline ends. DNA for the CDR3: TGTGCCAGCAGCTTCAACAGGATTAGTAGCACAGATACGCAGTATTTT. This gives the protein CASSFNRISSTDTQYF.

This clonotype was detected many times. V is TRBV7-2 and J is TRBJ1-6; D remains ambiguous. Looked up from germline, CDR1 is SGHTA and CDR2 is FQGNSA. The CDR3 sequence is 15 residues long. The germline V and J ends were trimmed by 6 bases and 8 bases, with 17 bases remaining between them. The CDR3 bases are TGTGCCAGCAGGCTTGGGCGGATTGGGGATTCACCCCTCCACTTT. It codes for CASRLGRIGDSPLHF.

The chain combines TRBV7-6 with TRBJ1-4, with 8 bases fitting TRBD1. Germline-derived CDR1 and CDR2 are SGHVS and FNYEAQ. The CDR3 is 15 amino acids. J was trimmed by 7 bases and V by 6 bases; bases with no gene match: 10. CDR3 nucleotide sequence: TGTGCCAGCAGTCCAGAGGTGGACAGGGCTGAAAAACTGTTTTTT. It specifies CASSPEVDRAEKLFF. Combining the CDR3 with reference TRBV7-6 and TRBJ1-4 gives the whole variable domain GAGVSQSPRYKVTKRGQDVALRCDPISGHVSLYWYRQALGQGPEFLTYFNYEAQQDKSGLPNDRFSAERPEGSISTLTIQRTEQRDSAMYRCASSPEVDRAEKLFFGSGTQLSVL.

In this sample, this clonotype turned up a few times. This sequence joins TRBV6-5 and TRBJ1-2; D is ambiguous. This CDR3 region has 16 residues. Trimming took 0 bases from V and 4 from J, leaving 15 bases between them. CDR1 and CDR2 from the germline V gene are MNHEY and SVGAGI. The CDR3 here is CASSYSILGLSYGYTF. The CDR3 coding sequence is TGTGCCAGCAGTTACTCGATTTTGGGCCTTTCCTATGGCTACACCTTC.

The rearrangement joins TRBV15 to TRBJ2-1, with TRBD2 identical over 9 bases. CDR3 length: 14 amino acids. The germline V gene has CDR1 LNHNV and CDR2 YYDKDF (reference sequence). V lost 5 bases to trimming and J lost 4 bases; unmatched junction nucleotides: 3. The CDR3 bases are TGTGCCACCAGCGCGGGACTAGCTTACAATGAGCAGTTCTTC. Translating gives CATSAGLAYNEQFF.

This clonotype has ten or more counts. The chain joins TRBV6-2 or TRBV6-3 to TRBJ1-1; TRBD1 matches 9 bases. Germline values: CDR1 MNHEY, CDR2 SVGEGT. This CDR3 has 15 amino acids. V trimming: 5 bases; J trimming: 1 base; junction bases outside the gene matches: 5. CDR3 residues: CASSIGTGTNTEAFF. CDR3 in DNA: TGTGCCAGCAGTATAGGGACAGGGACGAACACTGAAGCTTTCTTT.

This clonotype was seen more than once but under ten times. CDR3 sequence reads: CASQKSEGEGNTGELFF. The CDR3 coding sequence is TGCGCCAGCCAAAAGTCCGAGGGGGAGGGGAACACCGGGGAGCTGTTTTTT. The chain employs TRBV4-3 and TRBJ2-2; D is perhaps TRBD2 (7 bases). Germline V gene lookup returns CDR1 LGHNA and CDR2 YSLEER. This CDR3 has 17 residues. V lost 8 bases to trimming and J lost 1 base, with 20 bases between them.

This clonotype has ten or more counts. The V gene is TRBV4-3, the J gene TRBJ1-1; unclear D gene. Germline lookup yields CDR1 LGHNA and CDR2 YSLEER. With 4 bases removed from V and 0 bases from J, the gap between germline ends came to 12 bases. CDR3 size: 15 residues. CDR3 amino acids: CASSPLRGMNTEAFF. The CDR3 region has the DNA TGCGCCAGCAGCCCTCTCCGCGGCATGAACACTGAAGCTTTCTTT.

The chain combines TRBV12-3 or TRBV12-4 with TRBJ2-1; weak D call: TRBD2 (6 bases). This CDR3 is built from 15 residues. The V end lost 7 bases, the J end lost 6 bases, and 19 bases lay between the germline ends. Written as DNA, the CDR3 is TGTGCCAGCACCCTTCGGTGGGGGGTCCCCAATGAGCAGTTCTTC. This encodes CASTLRWGVPNEQFF.

This clonotype was seen ten or more times. The rearrangement joins TRBV9 to TRBJ2-1, with unresolved D. Deletions cut 3 bases from V and 1 base from J, with 11 bases between. This CDR3 spans 15 amino acids. CDR1 is SGDLS and CDR2 is YYNGEE in the germline V gene. The CDR3 reads CASSDKVDSYNEQFF. CDR3 coding DNA: TGTGCCAGCAGCGACAAGGTTGATTCCTACAATGAGCAGTTCTTC. The whole variable domain, filled in from reference TRBV9 and TRBJ2-1, reads DSGVTQTPKHLITATGQRVTLRCSPRSGDLSVYWYQQSLDQGLQFLIQYYNGEERAKGNILERFSAQQFPDLHSELNLSSLELGDSALYFCASSDKVDSYNEQFFGPGTRLTVL.

At least ten counts were recorded for this clonotype. The chain joins TRBV5-6 to TRBJ2-6; 9 nucleotides align to TRBD1. The CDR3 is made up of 18 amino acids. Trimming removed 1 base from V and 0 bases from J; junction bases left unmatched: 5. CDR1 is SGHDT, CDR2 YYEEEE, per germline. In nucleotides, the CDR3 is TGTGCCAGCAGCTTGTGGGACAGGGCCCTCTCTGGGGCCAACGTCCTGACTTTC. Translating gives CASSLWDRALSGANVLTF.

This clonotype was observed at least ten times. J is TRBJ2-7 and V is TRBV5-1; no firm D call. The CDR3 loop spans 11 amino acids. Deletions cut 0 bases from V and 5 bases from J, with 3 bases between. Germline V gene sequence: CDR1 SGHRS, CDR2 YFSETQ. CDR3 coding DNA: TGCGCCAGCAGCTTGGGTAACGAGCAGTACTTC. It yields the protein CASSLGNEQYF. Filled out from reference TRBV5-1 and TRBJ2-7, the complete variable domain reads KAGVTQTPRYLIKTRGQQVTLSCSPISGHRSVSWYQQTPGQGLQFLFEYFSETQRNKGNFPGRFSGRQFSNSRSEMNVSTLELGDSALYLCASSLGNEQYFGPGTRLTVT.